This entry is about one T cell receptor beta chain. These data belong to a study of blood T cell repertoires in COVID-19. Study information: The origin of the acute and convalescent COVID-19 samples was the United States, Italy and Spain. The analysed material was cDNA or gDNA that came from T cells, B-cell-depleted T cells, or PBMCs.

Original handling: Amplification with reference gene primers provided the estimates of nucleated cell counts. The repertoire was sequenced with immunoSEQ multiplex PCR; TCRdb's copy has only in-frame clones and lacks some. V and J calls and clone size are given by that table; D and trimming were obtained from the DNA. The table shows under 250,000 clones, with approximately 85% occurring only once. The V gene lost 0 bases and the J gene lost 4 bases, with 7 bases spanning the gap. Germline CDR1 LGHNA, CDR2 YSLEER. CDR3 size: 14 residues. The source is a woman aged 70 to 79 with acute or convalescent COVID-19. Input material: peripheral blood. This sequence joins TRBV4-3 and TRBJ1-5; D is ambiguous. The CDR3 loop is CASSQDPINQPQHF. The CDR3, as DNA: TGCGCCAGCAGCCAAGACCCTATTAATCAGCCCCAGCATTTT.